The rows below give T cell receptor beta chains drawn from one sample of a study of post-analysis software for immune sequencing data. TCRdb passed the PCR reads through MiXCR, listing each CDR3 protein once. The sample comprises roughly 410,000 distinct CDR3 sequences, 30% to 45% of which are singletons, and around an eighth rests with the top ten. Sequencing was done on a sample of blood. The receptors derive from a girl aged 5-17 years with multiple sclerosis. CDR3s include the opening cysteine and the closing phenylalanine or tryptophan. D genes are given only for firm matches. Some rows have no size entry. The others give once, few or many, or a class for an expanded clone.

D gene	clone size	V gene	J gene	CDR3 DNA	CDR3 protein
NA	many	TRBV5-1	TRBJ2-7	TGCGCCAGTTCAGACAGGGACTACTACGAGCAGTACTTC	CASSDRDYYEQYF
NA	NA	TRBV3-1	TRBJ2-1	TGTGCCAGCAGCCAAAATAGGGCATCTTACAATGAGCAGTTCTTC	CASSQNRASYNEQFF
TRBD1	NA	TRBV4-1	TRBJ2-7	TGCGCCAGCAGCCAAGTTCAAGGCAGGGGGCCCTACGAGCAGTACTTC	CASSQVQGRGPYEQYF
NA	many	TRBV20-1	TRBJ1-2	TGCAGTGCTGGGCCTCTGGCTCATGGCTACACCTTC	CSAGPLAHGYTF
TRBD2	few	TRBV3-1	TRBJ2-5	TGTGCCAGCAGACCTACTACTAGCGACCAAGAGACCCAGTACTTC	CASRPTTSDQETQYF
TRBD1	NA	TRBV13	TRBJ1-4	TGTGCCAGCAGCGCATGGGGACAGGGGCGAAAACTGTTTTTT	CASSAWGQGRKLFF
NA	NA	TRBV6-5	TRBJ2-6	TGTGCCAGCAGTTACGGTCCGGGGCAGGACTCCGGGGCCAACGTCCTGACTTTC	CASSYGPGQDSGANVLTF
NA	NA	TRBV4-2	TRBJ1-5	TGTGCCAGCAGCCAAGCGGTATGGCAGCCCCAGCATTTT	CASSQAVWQPQHF
NA	NA	TRBV7-3	TRBJ2-3	TGTGCCAGCAGCTTGCAGGGGGGCCGGAGCACAGATACGCAGTATTTT	CASSLQGGRSTDTQYF
TRBD2	NA	TRBV6-5	TRBJ2-3	TGTGCCAGCAGTTATACTAGCGGCTACACAGATACGCAGTATTTT	CASSYTSGYTDTQYF
TRBD2	NA	TRBV6-1	TRBJ2-7	TGTGCCAGCAGGGTGGCGGGGGGCACCTACGAGCAGTACTTC	CASRVAGGTYEQYF
TRBD2	NA	TRBV5-1	TRBJ2-3	TGCGCCAGCAGCTTGGAGCGGGGGATCACAGATACGCAGTATTTT	CASSLERGITDTQYF
TRBD1	NA	TRBV11-2	TRBJ2-7	TGTGCCAGCAGCCCGGGACAGGGGATACACGAGCAGTACTTC	CASSPGQGIHEQYF
TRBD2	few	TRBV6-2/TRBV6-3	TRBJ2-7	TGTGCCAGCAGTCGCCCGGGACTAGTTGACGAGCAGTACTTC	CASSRPGLVDEQYF
TRBD2	few	TRBV12-3/TRBV12-4	TRBJ2-3	TGTGCCAGCAGACCTCCGGGACTAGGCACAGATACGCAGTATTTT	CASRPPGLGTDTQYF
TRBD2	NA	TRBV7-2	TRBJ2-7	TGTGCCAACAGCCCGCGGGGGTACGAGCAGTACTTC	CANSPRGYEQYF
TRBD2	NA	TRBV5-1	TRBJ2-2	TGCGCCAGCATGGCAGCGGGGTTCACCGGGGAGCTGTTTTTT	CASMAAGFTGELFF
TRBD1	NA	TRBV10-3	TRBJ2-3	TGTGCCATCAAGACAGGGGGGACAGATACGCAGTATTTT	CAIKTGGTDTQYF
NA	few	TRBV6-2/TRBV6-3	TRBJ2-1	TGTGCCAGCCAAGGACTCCTCCCTAACTCCTACAATGAGCAGTTCTTC	CASQGLLPNSYNEQFF
NA	NA	TRBV5-1	TRBJ1-2	TGCGCCAGCAGCGGGGACCTTCCGGGGGATGGCTACACCTTC	CASSGDLPGDGYTF
TRBD1	NA	TRBV29-1	TRBJ2-7	TGCAGCGTTGAAGGACAGGGGGAGTACGAGCAGTACTTC	CSVEGQGEYEQYF
NA	few	TRBV4-1	TRBJ1-1	TGCGCCAGCAGCTCCCAGGCCCACACTGAAGCTTTCTTT	CASSSQAHTEAFF
NA	few	TRBV27	TRBJ2-3	TGTGCCAGCAGTTTATGGCAGGGGGGAGATACGCAGTATTTT	CASSLWQGGDTQYF
NA	NA	TRBV4-3	TRBJ2-2	TGCGCCAGCAGCCAAGATGTTTTTTTGAACACCGGGGAGCTGTTTTTT	CASSQDVFLNTGELFF
NA	few	TRBV6-1	TRBJ1-1	TGTGCCAGCAATTTGAGGAGGGGTGGCACTGAAGCTTTCTTT	CASNLRRGGTEAFF
TRBD2	few	TRBV9	TRBJ2-7	TGTGCCAGCAGCCAAGGACTAGCGGGGGGTGAGGAGCAGTACTTC	CASSQGLAGGEEQYF
TRBD1	NA	TRBV15	TRBJ1-2	TGTGCCACCAGCAAAACAGGGCAGGGGGCGATGTCTGGCTACACCTTC	CATSKTGQGAMSGYTF
NA	NA	TRBV6-5	TRBJ2-3	TGTGCCAGCAGTTACTCGATCCCCCCAGATACGCAGTATTTT	CASSYSIPPDTQYF
NA	NA	TRBV20-1	TRBJ2-7	TGCAGTGCTAGAGATGGACGGTCCCGCTCCTACGAGCAGTACTTC	CSARDGRSRSYEQYF
NA	few	TRBV6-6	TRBJ1-1	TGTGCCAGCAGAGGAGGAGAGGCTTTCTTT	CASRGGEAFF
NA	NA	TRBV10-3	TRBJ1-4	TGTGCCATCAGTCCCGCGGGGGGGAATGAAAAACTGTTTTTT	CAISPAGGNEKLFF
TRBD2	few	TRBV24-1	TRBJ2-1	TGTGCCACCAGTCATCGGACTAGCGACAATGAGCAGTTCTTC	CATSHRTSDNEQFF
NA	NA	TRBV6-1	TRBJ1-2	TGTGCCAGCAGTGAAAGGGAGTCACTCTATGGCTACACCTTC	CASSERESLYGYTF
NA	NA	TRBV6-6	TRBJ1-6	TGTGCCAGCAGTTTCCCCGGATCAGCGGTAAATTCACCCCTCCACTTT	CASSFPGSAVNSPLHF
TRBD2	few	TRBV4-2	TRBJ2-5	TGTGCCAGCAGCCAATACGGGACTAGCGGGGTTAAGACCCAGTACTTC	CASSQYGTSGVKTQYF
NA	NA	TRBV7-2	TRBJ2-7	TGTGCCAGCAGCCCGTGGGTGACGCTTTTCTACGAGCAGTACTTC	CASSPWVTLFYEQYF
NA	few	TRBV29-1	TRBJ2-3	TGCAGCGTTGAAGGAGATTCGACTAGAATGGGTGGAGATACGCAGTATTTT	CSVEGDSTRMGGDTQYF
NA	few	TRBV28	TRBJ2-3	TGTGCCAGCAGTTCCCCTGCGACAGATACGCAGTATTTT	CASSSPATDTQYF
TRBD1	NA	TRBV5-1	TRBJ2-7	TGCGCCAGCAGCTTGGTCGGGGGGACAGGGAGCTCCTACGAGCAGTACTTC	CASSLVGGTGSSYEQYF
NA	many	TRBV20-1	TRBJ1-2	TGCAGTGCTAACCTCGACAGGCTATACACCTTC	CSANLDRLYTF
NA	NA	TRBV9	TRBJ1-2	TGTGCCAGCAGCGTTTCCGAGCTCGGTGGCTACACCTTC	CASSVSELGGYTF
TRBD2	NA	TRBV7-2	TRBJ2-2	TGTGTCAGCAGCCCCCTGGCTAGCGGGGGAGGGAACACCGGGGAGCTGTTTTTT	CVSSPLASGGGNTGELFF
NA	few	TRBV3-1	TRBJ2-1	TGTGCCAGCAGCCAAGCCTCCTACAATGAGCAGTTCTTC	CASSQASYNEQFF
NA	NA	TRBV4-1	TRBJ1-5	TGCGCCAGCAGCCAAGAGTCAACTAGCAATCAGCCCCAGCATTTT	CASSQESTSNQPQHF
TRBD1	NA	TRBV2	TRBJ2-3	TGTGCCAGCAGTTCTCGGACAGGGGCCAACACAGATACGCAGTATTTT	CASSSRTGANTDTQYF
NA	NA	TRBV6-1	TRBJ2-7	TGTGCCAGCAGTACCCCCGGGCAGGAGTTATACGAGCAGTACTTC	CASSTPGQELYEQYF
TRBD1	NA	TRBV25-1	TRBJ1-2	TGTGCCAGCAGTGAACAAGGACAGGGGGCGGGCTACACCTTC	CASSEQGQGAGYTF
NA	NA	TRBV3-1	TRBJ2-5	TGTGCCAGCAGCCGAACTCAGCGCTCAGAGACCCAGTACTTC	CASSRTQRSETQYF
NA	NA	TRBV9	TRBJ2-3	TGTGCCAGCAGCGTAGAGGCCGAGAATACGCAGTATTTT	CASSVEAENTQYF
NA	NA	TRBV7-9	TRBJ2-2	TGTGCCAGCAGAACAACAGGCGGGGAGCTGTTTTTT	CASRTTGGELFF